This TCR beta chain came from a study of T cells in Graves' hyperthyroidism and ophthalmopathy. This clonotype has a count of ten or more. Authors of the study amplified TCR beta CDR3 regions from RNA transcripts. The HTBI primer set drove a first-round RT-PCR of the TCR CDR3. Each CDR3 protein is one row after TCRdb ran MiXCR on the multiplex PCR reads. Of around 800,000 distinct CDR3 sequences listed, 38% are singletons. Sequenced material: blood. This receptor was taken from a man between 18 and 29 years old with Graves' hyperthyroidism.

For the CDR3, the DNA is TGTGCCAGCAGCTTAACTGACGGGAAAGCCCAAGCTTTCTTT. Translation gives CASSLTDGKAQAFF. The chain carries TRBV7-8 and TRBJ1-1; D unresolved. The CDR3 totals 14 residues. V was clipped by 2 bases and J by 9 bases, with 16 bases between them. From germline, CDR1 is SGHVS and CDR2 FQNEAQ.